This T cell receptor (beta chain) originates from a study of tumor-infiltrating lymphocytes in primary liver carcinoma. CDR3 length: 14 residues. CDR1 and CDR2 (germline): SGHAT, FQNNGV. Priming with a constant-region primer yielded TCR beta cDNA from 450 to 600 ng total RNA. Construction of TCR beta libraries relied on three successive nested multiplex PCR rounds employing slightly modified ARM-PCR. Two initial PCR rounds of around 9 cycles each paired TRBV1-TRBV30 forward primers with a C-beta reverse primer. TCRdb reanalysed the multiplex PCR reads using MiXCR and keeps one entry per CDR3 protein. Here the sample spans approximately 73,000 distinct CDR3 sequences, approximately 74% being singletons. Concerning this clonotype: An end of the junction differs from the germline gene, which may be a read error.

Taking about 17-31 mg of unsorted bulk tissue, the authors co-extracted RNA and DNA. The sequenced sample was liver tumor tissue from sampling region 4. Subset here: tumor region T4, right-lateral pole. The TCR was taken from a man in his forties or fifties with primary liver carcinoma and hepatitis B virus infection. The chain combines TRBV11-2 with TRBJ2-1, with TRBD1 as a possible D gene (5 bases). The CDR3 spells CASSSAADSNERFF. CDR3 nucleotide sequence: TGTGCCAGCAGCTCCGCTGCAGACAGTAATGAGCGGTTCTTC. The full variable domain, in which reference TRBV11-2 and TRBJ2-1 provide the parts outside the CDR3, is EAGVAQSPRYKIIEKRQSVAFWCNPISGHATLYWYQQILGQGPKLLIQFQNNGVVDDSQLPKDRFSAERLKGVDSTLKIQPAKLEDSAVYLCASSSAADSNERFFGPGTRLTVL.